This T cell receptor beta chain was captured in a study of shared clonotypes between healthy human individuals. Data came from immunoSEQ multiplex PCR; TCRdb stores just in-frame clones and leaves some out. The table includes 2 million to 2.5 million clones, less than 95% detected once. The CDR3 is 16 residues long. Germline values: CDR1 PRHDT, CDR2 FYEKMQ (reference sequence). V dropped 5 bases and J dropped 4 bases, with 18 bases sitting between them. It was CD45RO-negative cells, positively selected for CCR7, that made up naive CD8 cells, with terminally differentiated effector memory CD45RA+ cells excluded.

The rearrangement links TRBV13 to TRBJ1-3; D remains ambiguous. The source material was naive CD8+ T cells sorted from blood. This receptor was identified in a young man in good health. The CDR3, as DNA: TGTGCCAGCAGCCTCCTCGTACTGACCGAGGGAAACACCATATATTTT. It codes for CASSLLVLTEGNTIYF.